The 3 T cell receptor beta chains listed next were all sequenced from one sample in a study of blood T cell repertoires in COVID-19. Sequenced by immunoSEQ multiplex PCR; TCRdb stores in-frame clones only, minus some. The data contain approximately 130,000 clones, just under 80% of them singletons. Material for sequencing was peripheral blood. These receptors were taken from a human donor in a cohort sampled during active COVID-19.

This chain joins TRBV18 and TRBJ1-1; a weak D match, TRBD1 (6 bases). V shed 4 bases and J shed 2 bases, with 11 bases lying between them. The germline V gene encodes CDR1 KGHSH and CDR2 LQKENI. The CDR3 spans 14 residues. This CDR3 is CASSLLDSNTEAFF. CDR3 sequence (DNA): TGTGCCAGCTCACTGTTGGACAGTAACACTGAAGCTTTCTTT.

In its sample, this clone was seen a few times. V and J are TRBV4-1 and TRBJ1-5, with D perhaps TRBD1 (6 bases). Trimming removed 1 base from V and 13 bases from J, with 14 bases in between. Germline V gene data show CDR1 as MGHRA and CDR2 as YSYEKL. This CDR3 is 13 amino acids long. The CDR3 bases are TGCGCCAGCAGCCAAGGGGGGGGGCCAGTTCAGCATTTT. This encodes CASSQGGGPVQHF.

The rearrangement uses TRBV30 and TRBJ1-4; a possible D gene is TRBD1 (5 bases). The germline CDR1 and CDR2 sequences are GTSNPN and SVGIG (reference sequence). V lost 4 bases and J lost 11, with 14 bases in between. The CDR3 loop spans 12 amino acids. The CDR3 protein is CAWKVGRGKLFF. CDR3 sequence (DNA): TGTGCCTGGAAAGTCGGGCGGGGGAAACTGTTTTTT.